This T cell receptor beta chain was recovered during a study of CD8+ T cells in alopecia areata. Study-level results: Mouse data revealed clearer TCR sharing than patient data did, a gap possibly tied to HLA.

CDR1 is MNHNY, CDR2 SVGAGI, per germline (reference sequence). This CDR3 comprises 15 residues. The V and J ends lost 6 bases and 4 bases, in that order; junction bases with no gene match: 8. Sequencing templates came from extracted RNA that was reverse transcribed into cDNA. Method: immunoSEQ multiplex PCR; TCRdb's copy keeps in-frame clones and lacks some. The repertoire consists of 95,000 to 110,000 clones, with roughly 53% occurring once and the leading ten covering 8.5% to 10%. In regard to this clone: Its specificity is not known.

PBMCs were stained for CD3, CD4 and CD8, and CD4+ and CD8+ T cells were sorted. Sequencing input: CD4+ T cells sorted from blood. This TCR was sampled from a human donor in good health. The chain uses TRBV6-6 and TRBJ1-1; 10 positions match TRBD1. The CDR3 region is CASSPGTGVSTEAFF. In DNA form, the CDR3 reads TGTGCCAGCAGCCCCGGGACAGGGGTTTCCACTGAAGCTTTCTTT.